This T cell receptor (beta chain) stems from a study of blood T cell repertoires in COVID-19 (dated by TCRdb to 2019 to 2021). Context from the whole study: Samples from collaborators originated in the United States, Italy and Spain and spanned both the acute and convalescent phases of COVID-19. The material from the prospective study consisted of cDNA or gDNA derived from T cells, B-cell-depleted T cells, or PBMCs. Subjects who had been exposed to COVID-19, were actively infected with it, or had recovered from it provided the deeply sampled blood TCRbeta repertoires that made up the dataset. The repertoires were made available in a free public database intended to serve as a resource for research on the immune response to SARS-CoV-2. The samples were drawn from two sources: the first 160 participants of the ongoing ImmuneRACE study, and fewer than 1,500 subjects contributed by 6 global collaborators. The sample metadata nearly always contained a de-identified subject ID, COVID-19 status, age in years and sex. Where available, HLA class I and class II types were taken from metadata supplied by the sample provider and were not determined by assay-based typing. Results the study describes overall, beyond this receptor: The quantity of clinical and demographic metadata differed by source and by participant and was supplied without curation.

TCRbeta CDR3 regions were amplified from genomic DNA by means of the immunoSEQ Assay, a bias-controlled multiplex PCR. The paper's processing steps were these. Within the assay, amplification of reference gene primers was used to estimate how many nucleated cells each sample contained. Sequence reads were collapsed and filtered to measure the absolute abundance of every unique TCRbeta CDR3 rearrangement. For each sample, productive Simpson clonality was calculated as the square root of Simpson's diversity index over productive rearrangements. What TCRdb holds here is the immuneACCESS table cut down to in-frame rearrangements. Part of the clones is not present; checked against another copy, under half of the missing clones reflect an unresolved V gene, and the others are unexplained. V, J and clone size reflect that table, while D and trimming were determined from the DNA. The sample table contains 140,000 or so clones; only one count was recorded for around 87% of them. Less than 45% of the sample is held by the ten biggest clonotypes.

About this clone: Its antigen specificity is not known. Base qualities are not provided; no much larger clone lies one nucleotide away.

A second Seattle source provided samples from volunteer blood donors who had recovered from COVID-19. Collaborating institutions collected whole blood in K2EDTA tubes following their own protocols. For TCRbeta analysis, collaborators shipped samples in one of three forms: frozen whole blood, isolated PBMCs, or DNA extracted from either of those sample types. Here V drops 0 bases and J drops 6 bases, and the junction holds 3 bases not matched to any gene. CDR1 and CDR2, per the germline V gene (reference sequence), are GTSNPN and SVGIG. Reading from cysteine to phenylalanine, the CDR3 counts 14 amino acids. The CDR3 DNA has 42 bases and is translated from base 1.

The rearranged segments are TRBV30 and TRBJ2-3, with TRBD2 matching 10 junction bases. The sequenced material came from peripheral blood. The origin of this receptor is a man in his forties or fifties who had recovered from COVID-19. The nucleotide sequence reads TGTGCCTGGAGTGTAAGCGGGGGGGCGGATACGCAGTATTTT. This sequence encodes CAWSVSGGADTQYF. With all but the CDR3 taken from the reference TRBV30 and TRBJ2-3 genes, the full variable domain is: SQTIHQWPATLVQPVGSPLSLECTVEGTSNPNLYWYRQAAGRGLQLLFYSVGIGQISSEVPQNLSASRPQDRQFILSSKKLLLSDSGFYLCAWSVSGGADTQYFGPGTRLTVL.